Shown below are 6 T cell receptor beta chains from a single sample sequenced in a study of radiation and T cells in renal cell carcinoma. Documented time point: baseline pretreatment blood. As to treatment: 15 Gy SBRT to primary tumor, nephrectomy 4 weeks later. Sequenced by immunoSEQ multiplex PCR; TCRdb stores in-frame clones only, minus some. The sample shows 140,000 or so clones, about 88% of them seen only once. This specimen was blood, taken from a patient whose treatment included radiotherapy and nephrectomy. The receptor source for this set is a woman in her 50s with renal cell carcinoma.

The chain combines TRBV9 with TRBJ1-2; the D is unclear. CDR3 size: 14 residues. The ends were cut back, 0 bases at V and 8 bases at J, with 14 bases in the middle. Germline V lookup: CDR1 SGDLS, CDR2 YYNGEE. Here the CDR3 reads CASSVGPPAGGYTF. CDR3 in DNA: TGTGCCAGCAGCGTAGGGCCGCCGGCGGGGGGCTACACCTTC.

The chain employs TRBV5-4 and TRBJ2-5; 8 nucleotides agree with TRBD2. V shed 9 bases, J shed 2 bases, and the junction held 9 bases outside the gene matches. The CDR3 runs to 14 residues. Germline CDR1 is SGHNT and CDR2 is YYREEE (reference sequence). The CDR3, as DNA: TGTGCCACCCGACGGGGGGGTCCTCAAGAGACCCAGTACTTC. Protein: CATRRGGPQETQYF.

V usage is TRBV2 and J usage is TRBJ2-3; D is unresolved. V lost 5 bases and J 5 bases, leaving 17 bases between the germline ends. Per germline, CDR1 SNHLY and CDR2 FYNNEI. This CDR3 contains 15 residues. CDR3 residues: CASSLDGGKGDTQYF. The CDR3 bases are TGTGCCAGCAGTTTGGACGGCGGCAAAGGAGATACGCAGTATTTT.

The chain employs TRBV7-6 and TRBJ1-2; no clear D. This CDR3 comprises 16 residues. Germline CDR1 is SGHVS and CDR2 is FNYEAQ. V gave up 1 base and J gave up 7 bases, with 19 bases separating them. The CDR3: CASSLGSRVGFSGYTF. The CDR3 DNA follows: TGTGCCAGCAGCTTAGGCTCGAGGGTTGGCTTTAGTGGCTACACCTTC.

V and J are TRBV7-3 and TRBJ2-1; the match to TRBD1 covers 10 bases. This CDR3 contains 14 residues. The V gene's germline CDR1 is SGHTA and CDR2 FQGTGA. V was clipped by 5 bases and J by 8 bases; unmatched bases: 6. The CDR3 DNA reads TGTGCCAGCAGCCAGGGACAGGGGTGGTATGAGCAGTTCTTC. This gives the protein CASSQGQGWYEQFF.

DNA for the CDR3: TGTGCCAGCAGTCTCAGCGGGACTAGCGGAAGCTCCTACGAGCAGTACTTC. Protein sequence: CASSLSGTSGSSYEQYF. This chain joins TRBV27 and TRBJ2-7; 11 bases are shared with TRBD2. Germline CDR1 MNHEY, CDR2 SMNVEV (reference sequence). V dropped 5 bases and J dropped 0; count of bases not matched to a gene: 9. The CDR3 extends over 17 amino acids.